The rows below give T cell receptor beta chains drawn from one sample of a study of blood T cell repertoires in COVID-19. Measured with immunoSEQ multiplex PCR; TCRdb has only the in-frame clones, and not every one. This table has approximately 250,000 clones, 70% to 85% appearing once. Sequenced input: peripheral blood. These receptors all come from a woman aged 35 to 49 who had recovered from COVID-19. Both conserved end residues are part of each CDR3. D genes are given only for firm matches. Clone size is given for some rows only: seen once, a few or many times, or a class if the clone is expanded.

TRBV6-5	once	TRBJ1-4	-	TGTGCCAGCAGTTACGGGCAGGCCGGAAAGGAAAAACTGTTTTTT	CASSYGQAGKEKLFF
TRBV6-6	once	TRBJ2-7	-	TGTGCCAGCAGTTACTCGAATCGACAGCACGAGCAGTACTTC	CASSYSNRQHEQYF
TRBV19	few	TRBJ2-3	-	TGTGCCAGTAGTCTTGGGACTAGCACAGATACGCAGTATTTT	CASSLGTSTDTQYF
TRBV18	-	TRBJ2-2	TRBD1	TGTGCCAGCTCACCACCCTCACAGGGGGCCGGGGAGCTGTTTTTT	CASSPPSQGAGELFF
TRBV20-1	-	TRBJ2-3	TRBD1	TGCAGTGCTAGTCAAGGGACAGGATCTACAGATACGCAGTATTTT	CSASQGTGSTDTQYF
TRBV5-1	-	TRBJ1-4	-	TGCGCCAGCAGCTCGCAGGGAAGGGATGAAAAACTGTTTTTT	CASSSQGRDEKLFF
TRBV19	-	TRBJ1-6	-	TGTGCCAGTATGAAGGGGCATAATTCACCCCTCCACTTT	CASMKGHNSPLHF
TRBV14	-	TRBJ2-3	-	TGTGCCAGCAGCCAAGATGCGGCATCGCTCACAGATACGCAGTATTTT	CASSQDAASLTDTQYF
TRBV27	-	TRBJ1-3	-	TGTGCCAGCAGTTTAGACAACTCTGGAAACACCATATATTTT	CASSLDNSGNTIYF
TRBV19	-	TRBJ2-3	TRBD2	TGTGCCACCATGGGGACTAGTCTGACAGATACGCAGTATTTT	CATMGTSLTDTQYF
TRBV11-3	once	TRBJ2-7	-	TGTGCCAGCAGCTTAGGAACGGGGTACACCTACGAGCAGTACTTC	CASSLGTGYTYEQYF
TRBV7-8	-	TRBJ1-5	-	TGTGCCAGCAGCTTAGTTTCGAGGTTAAGCAATCAGCCCCAGCATTTT	CASSLVSRLSNQPQHF
TRBV6-4	-	TRBJ1-5	-	TGTGCCAGCAGTGAAGTCCAGAGTGGACAGCCGAATCAGCCCCAGCATTTT	CASSEVQSGQPNQPQHF
TRBV5-8	once	TRBJ1-3	-	TGTGCCAGCAGCGCTCCCTTCGGACACGGCTTCCCCATATATTTT	CASSAPFGHGFPIYF
TRBV3-1/TRBV3-2	-	TRBJ2-7	-	TGTGCCAGCAGCCCGTACTCACTAGCCCAGTTGCGCGAGCAGTACTTC	CASSPYSLAQLREQYF
TRBV18	few	TRBJ1-1	-	TGTGCCAGCTCACCAGGGACATCCCAGACGACTGAAGCTTTCTTT	CASSPGTSQTTEAFF
TRBV12-3/TRBV12-4	-	TRBJ1-2	-	TGTGCCAGCAGTTTACAGTTCTATGGCTACACCTTC	CASSLQFYGYTF
TRBV19	-	TRBJ2-1	TRBD1	TGTGCCGCCTCCCGCCCGGGGACAGTCAACAATGAGCAGTTCTTC	CAASRPGTVNNEQFF
TRBV24-1	-	TRBJ2-1	-	TGTGCCACCAGTGTGGTCGGGGGGCCCTACAATGAGCAGTTCTTC	CATSVVGGPYNEQFF
TRBV5-1	-	TRBJ1-4	-	TGCGCCAGCAGCTTAACTACAGGTACAACTAATGAAAAACTGTTTTTT	CASSLTTGTTNEKLFF
TRBV7-2	-	TRBJ2-3	-	TGTGCCAGCAGCCCCCCTCGGACTGTAGATACGCAGTATTTT	CASSPPRTVDTQYF
TRBV3-1/TRBV3-2	-	TRBJ1-6	-	TGTGCCAGCAGCCAAGTGGACAGTCAGGGTTCACCCCTCCACTTT	CASSQVDSQGSPLHF
TRBV7-2	-	TRBJ1-1	-	TGTGCCAGCAGCTTAGGAACTATTACTGAAGCTTTCTTT	CASSLGTITEAFF
TRBV9	-	TRBJ1-2	TRBD1	TGTGCCAGCAGCCTAACGGGACAGGCCTTTTACTTGGACTATGGCTACACCTTC	CASSLTGQAFYLDYGYTF
TRBV5-6	-	TRBJ2-7	TRBD2	TGTGCCAGCAGCTTGCTAGCGGGGGCCTACGAGCAGTACTTC	CASSLLAGAYEQYF
TRBV6-5	-	TRBJ1-2	-	TGTGCCAGCAGCCCGGGAGCAGGGCTCTATGGCTACACCTTC	CASSPGAGLYGYTF
TRBV28	-	TRBJ1-2	TRBD1	TGTGCCAGCAGGCCCCAGGGGGCTGATGGCTACACCTTC	CASRPQGADGYTF
TRBV19	-	TRBJ1-4	-	TGTGCCAGTAGCACCCCGGGATCTGCAACTAATGAAAAACTGTTTTTT	CASSTPGSATNEKLFF
TRBV19	-	TRBJ1-2	TRBD1	TGTGCCAGTTTGGGACAGATCTCAATTGTAAACTATGGCTACACCTTC	CASLGQISIVNYGYTF
TRBV10-3	once	TRBJ1-2	TRBD1	TGTGCCATCAGTGCAGGGGGCAATTCTAACTATGGCTACACCTTC	CAISAGGNSNYGYTF
TRBV4-2	-	TRBJ2-5	-	TGTGCCAGCAGCCCCTCCCGGGACTTAGAGACCCAGTACTTC	CASSPSRDLETQYF
TRBV18	-	TRBJ1-1	-	TGTGCCAGCTCACTCGGACAGAACACTGAAGCTTTCTTT	CASSLGQNTEAFF
TRBV7-2	-	TRBJ1-5	-	TGTGCCAGCAGCTCGGGACTCGTCAATCAGCCCCAGCATTTT	CASSSGLVNQPQHF
TRBV5-8	-	TRBJ1-2	-	TGTGCCAGCAGCTTGGCTCCAGGAACCTTC	CASSLAPGTF
TRBV3-1/TRBV3-2	-	TRBJ2-3	TRBD2	TGTGCCAGCAGCACCATTATAGCGGGGGGCCCGCCGGGTACAGATACGCAGTATTTT	CASSTIIAGGPPGTDTQYF
TRBV4-2	-	TRBJ1-2	-	TGTGCCAGCAGCCAAGATCCCAGGGGCGGCTACACCTTC	CASSQDPRGGYTF
TRBV12-3/TRBV12-4	-	TRBJ2-1	TRBD2	TGTGCCAGCACCACGGGGGGGTGGGATGAGCAGTTCTTC	CASTTGGWDEQFF
TRBV9	-	TRBJ1-5	-	TGTGCCAGCAGCGTAAACGAGGGTCAGCCCCAGCATTTT	CASSVNEGQPQHF
TRBV5-1	-	TRBJ1-3	-	TGCGCCAGCAGCCCCCGGACAGAGCCGGGAAACACCATATATTTT	CASSPRTEPGNTIYF
TRBV10-1	-	TRBJ1-3	TRBD1	TGCGCCAGCAGACAAACAGACAGGGGCCCCGCGTGTAGGTCTGGAAACACCATATATTTT	CASRQTDRGPACRSGNTIYF
TRBV15	-	TRBJ1-6	-	TGTGCCACCAGCAGAGGGACAGAGAATTCACCCCTCCACTTT	CATSRGTENSPLHF